This passage covers 13 T cell receptor beta chains from one sample sequenced in a study of blood T cell repertoires in COVID-19. Method: immunoSEQ multiplex PCR; TCRdb's copy keeps in-frame clones and lacks some. The sample includes 100,000 to 150,000 clones, more than 70% of them seen just once. The sample comprised peripheral blood. These receptors came from a human donor in a cohort sampled during active COVID-19.

The chain couples TRBV3-1 (or the pseudogene TRBV3-2) to TRBJ2-5; no definite D call. The CDR3 has 11 amino acids. Trimming took off 4 bases at V and 6 bases at J, with 6 bases between the two ends. CDR1 and CDR2 (germline): LGHDT, YNNKEL (reference sequence). CDR3 sequence (DNA): TGTGCCAGCAGCCTGAGGAAGACCCAGTACTTC. This sequence encodes CASSLRKTQYF.

This chain connects TRBV7-9 to TRBJ1-1; TRBD1 matches 9 bases. V was pared by 5 bases and J by 1 base, with 11 bases of the junction left unmatched. The germline V gene encodes CDR1 SEHNR and CDR2 FQNEAQ (reference sequence). This CDR3 spans 17 amino acids. The CDR3 sequence: CASSPTGGFATNTEAFF. The CDR3 region has the DNA TGTGCCAGCAGCCCGACAGGGGGATTTGCTACGAACACTGAAGCTTTCTTT. The whole variable domain, remainder taken from reference TRBV7-9 and TRBJ1-1, is DTGVSQNPRHKITKRGQNVTFRCDPISEHNRLYWYRQTLGQGPEFLTYFQNEAQLEKSRLLSDRFSAERPKGSFSTLEIQRTEQGDSAMYLCASSPTGGFATNTEAFFGQGTRLTVV.

The V and J genes are TRBV2 and TRBJ1-1, with D uncertain. Germline lookup yields CDR1 SNHLY and CDR2 FYNNEI. Between the trimmed V and J ends, which lost 4 bases and 0 bases, there was a span of 9 bases. This CDR3 comprises 14 residues. The CDR3 bases are TGTGCCAGCAGTGGCGGGTCCCTGAACACTGAAGCTTTCTTT. Amino acids: CASSGGSLNTEAFF.

The chain combines TRBV11-2 with TRBJ2-1; 12 bases map to TRBD2. Germline CDR1 and CDR2: SGHAT and FQNNGV. With V trimmed by 6 bases and J by 10 bases, 10 bases remained unmatched. The CDR3 has 15 amino acids. This chain's CDR3 is CASSSWTSGTTEQFF. CDR3 coding DNA: TGTGCCAGCAGTTCATGGACTAGCGGGACTACCGAGCAGTTCTTC.

V usage is TRBV19 and J usage is TRBJ2-7, with 8 bases lining up with TRBD1. V lost 1 base and J lost 5; bases outside the gene matches: 4. This CDR3 has 14 residues. Germline CDR1 is LNHDA and CDR2 is SQIVND (reference sequence). CDR3 sequence: CASSIGTGFHEQYF. The CDR3, as DNA: TGTGCCAGTAGTATAGGGACAGGGTTCCACGAGCAGTACTTC.

The chain uses TRBV6-6 and TRBJ2-7; TRBD2 aligns across 9 bases. The CDR3 totals 14 residues. V was clipped by 6 bases and J by 2 bases; unmatched bases: 5. In germline, CDR1 is MNHNY, CDR2 SVGAGI (reference sequence). DNA of the CDR3: TGTGCCAGCAGCCCGACTAGCGGAACCTACGAGCAGTACTTC. It specifies CASSPTSGTYEQYF.

The chain uses TRBV9 and TRBJ1-3; 10 nucleotides agree with TRBD1. The CDR3 is 14 residues long. The V segment lost 3 bases and the J segment 8 bases; nucleotides outside the gene matches: 5. Germline-derived CDR1 and CDR2 are SGDLS and YYNGEE. The DNA for the CDR3 is TGTGCCAGCAGCGAGGGACAGGGGCCGGACACCATATATTTT. This translates into CASSEGQGPDTIYF.

The chain carries TRBV25-1 and TRBJ2-1; weak D call: TRBD2 (6 bases). Germline V gene sequence: CDR1 MGHDK, CDR2 SYGVNS. Trimming shortened V by 8 bases and J by 0 bases, and 14 bases separated the two germline ends. This CDR3 region has 15 residues. The CDR3 coding sequence is TGTGCCAGCGGGCGTGGGAGGCGCTCCTACAATGAGCAGTTCTTC. It yields the protein CASGRGRRSYNEQFF.

V and J are TRBV6-1 and TRBJ2-7; 8 bases line up with TRBD1. J gave up 3 bases and V 3 bases, and 7 bases lay outside the gene matches. Germline CDR1 and CDR2: MNHNS and SASEGT. The CDR3 is 15 amino acids. The CDR3 spells CASSDPGTGFYEQYF. The CDR3 coding sequence is TGTGCCAGCAGTGATCCCGGGACAGGTTTCTACGAGCAGTACTTC.

This clone showed up just once. V gene TRBV14 combines with J gene TRBJ2-5, with 7 bases fitting TRBD2. The CDR3 loop spans 16 amino acids. CDR1 SGHDN and CDR2 FVKESK come from the germline V gene. The V gene end was trimmed by 0 bases and the J gene end by 8 bases; junction bases not matched to a gene: 12. DNA of the CDR3: TGTGCCAGCAGCCAAGACCTAGCGGCCTCCAGCCGCACCCAGTACTTC. Encoded protein: CASSQDLAASSRTQYF.

The gene calls are TRBV5-1 and TRBJ2-7; D possibly corresponds to TRBD2 (6 bases). V was pared by 4 bases and J by 4 bases, with 18 bases between. This CDR3 contains 15 residues. Germline V CDR1 and CDR2: SGHRS, YFSETQ. CDR3 DNA: TGCGCCAGCAGCCCTCGTGGTAGCGGAGCTTACGAGCAGTACTTC. It specifies CASSPRGSGAYEQYF.

The chain has TRBV6-5 and TRBJ2-1; 8 nucleotides match TRBD2. CDR1 MNHEY and CDR2 SVGAGI come from the germline V gene. The CDR3 spans 15 residues. The junction had 5 bases not matched to a gene; V was cut back by 2 bases and J by 5 bases. CDR3 region: CASSYDGLAHNEQFF. The CDR3 nucleotides are TGTGCCAGCAGTTACGACGGACTAGCTCACAATGAGCAGTTCTTC.

The gene calls are TRBV13 and TRBJ1-6; TRBD1 might be the D (5 bases). The germline V gene encodes CDR1 PRHDT and CDR2 FYEKMQ (reference sequence). This CDR3 contains 15 residues. With 4 bases removed from V and 0 bases from J, the gap between germline ends came to 7 bases. This chain's CDR3 is CASSSDSSYNSPLHF. The CDR3 coding sequence is TGTGCCAGCAGCTCTGACAGCTCCTATAATTCACCCCTCCACTTT.